What follows is one TCR beta chain and its context. Its antigen is still unknown. TCRdb's table, derived via immunoSEQ multiplex PCR, lists solely in-frame clones and lacks some. This sample has about 200,000 clones, with approximately 79% found just once. The data originate from a study of cytotoxic CD8 clonotypes in ibrutinib-treated CLL. The wider study: The subjects consisted of about a dozen relapsed/refractory and roughly 14 treatment-naive individuals, with around 17 IGHV unmutated. After treatment lasting a median about twelve months, range 6 to 36, response samples were collected. When averaged across all of the samples, the counts came to hundreds of thousands of productive templates and more than 85,000 productive rearrangements.

Findings and limits, study-wide: Baseline clonality exceeded age-matched healthy donors and tracked circulating CD8+ T-cell counts.

The CDR3 has 15 residues. V shed 5 bases, J shed 4 bases, and the junction held 3 bases outside the gene matches. CDR1 is MNHEY, CDR2 SMNVEV, per germline (reference sequence). V is TRBV27 and J is TRBJ2-1; 12 nucleotides agree with TRBD2. This sequence was found in a human donor with chronic lymphocytic leukemia. The material was PBMCs, obtained after 12 months of ibrutinib treatment. CDR3 in DNA: TGTGCCAGCAGTGCTACTAGCGGGGGGTACAATGAGCAGTTCTTC. Encoded protein: CASSATSGGYNEQFF.